This TCR beta chain originates from a study of blood T cell repertoires in COVID-19. At the level of the study: Specimens from acute and convalescent COVID-19 originated in the United States, Italy and Spain. PBMCs, B-cell-depleted T cells, or T cells were the source of the cDNA or gDNA that made up the material.

The sample holds one count of this clone. The germline gives CDR1 MNHEY, CDR2 SVGAGI. The CDR3 has 14 residues. V lost 7 bases, J lost 0 bases, and 9 bases lay in between. As originally analysed: Using reference gene primer amplification, nucleated cell counts were estimated. The repertoire was sequenced with immunoSEQ multiplex PCR; TCRdb's copy has only in-frame clones and lacks some. Clone size and V and J calls were adopted from that table, with D and trimming inferred from the DNA. Among approximately 98,000 clones listed, 70% to 85% were seen once. Sequences were obtained from peripheral blood. This receptor was obtained from a woman in her forties with acute or convalescent COVID-19. The gene calls are TRBV6-5 and TRBJ1-4, with D hard to call. For the CDR3, the DNA is TGTGCCAGCATGCGGGAGACAACTAATGAAAAACTGTTTTTT. Protein sequence: CASMRETTNEKLFF.